A selection of T cell receptor beta chains follows, all from one sample in a study of T cell responses to AZD1222 COVID-19 vaccine. Profiled with immunoSEQ multiplex PCR; TCRdb holds only in-frame clones, not every one. Of under 150,000 clones listed, 80% to 90% were seen once; the top ten hold 2% to 3%. The sequencing here drew on peripheral blood, taken on day 0 of AZD1222 vaccination. The receptor source for this set is an adult in good health. Both conserved end residues are part of each CDR3. D genes are given only for firm matches. Rows give clone size only sometimes, using once, few, many, or a class for an expanded clone.

clone_size	j_call	v_call	d_call	cdr3_aa	cdr3_nt
NA	TRBJ2-7	TRBV15	NA	CATSREAGSYEQYF	TGTGCCACCAGCAGAGAGGCCGGCTCCTACGAGCAGTACTTC
NA	TRBJ2-6	TRBV5-1	NA	CASSSGLSSGANVLTF	TGCGCCAGCAGCTCAGGGCTAAGCTCTGGGGCCAACGTCCTGACTTTC
NA	TRBJ2-1	TRBV7-2	NA	CASSSRTGSYNEQFF	TGTGCCAGCAGCTCCCGGACCGGCTCCTACAATGAGCAGTTCTTC
NA	TRBJ2-7	TRBV11-3	TRBD1	CASSHTGDREQYF	TGTGCCAGCAGCCATACAGGGGATCGGGAGCAGTACTTC
NA	TRBJ2-7	TRBV6-2/TRBV6-3	TRBD2	CASSYPRVAGGPYYEQYF	TGTGCCAGCAGTTACCCACGGGTAGCGGGAGGGCCGTACTACGAGCAGTACTTC
NA	TRBJ1-5	TRBV10-3	NA	CAISESVNSNQPQHF	TGTGCCATCAGTGAATCAGTCAATAGCAATCAGCCCCAGCATTTT
NA	TRBJ2-1	TRBV6-5	NA	CASSSPWEQFF	TGTGCCAGCAGTTCCCCTTGGGAGCAGTTCTTC
NA	TRBJ2-5	TRBV11-2	TRBD2	CASSPPSGRRETQYF	TGTGCCAGCAGCCCGCCTAGCGGGAGGAGGGAGACCCAGTACTTC
NA	TRBJ2-5	TRBV28	TRBD1	CASSQSGTGGAETQYF	TGTGCCAGCAGCCAATCCGGGACAGGGGGCGCAGAGACCCAGTACTTC
NA	TRBJ2-7	TRBV5-1	NA	CASSPPTLPYEQYF	TGCGCCAGCAGCCCTCCGACGCTGCCCTACGAGCAGTACTTC
NA	TRBJ2-5	TRBV29-1	TRBD1	CSVEWDRVQETQYF	TGCAGCGTTGAGTGGGACAGGGTCCAAGAGACCCAGTACTTC
NA	TRBJ1-1	TRBV5-1	TRBD1	CASSLWLGQGDTEAFF	TGCGCCAGCAGCTTGTGGTTGGGACAGGGGGACACTGAAGCTTTCTTT
NA	TRBJ2-1	TRBV12-3/TRBV12-4	NA	CASSFFNEQFF	TGTGCCAGCAGTTTCTTCAATGAGCAGTTCTTC
NA	TRBJ1-1	TRBV7-9	NA	CASSLSAVNTEAFF	TGTGCCAGCAGCTTGTCTGCGGTGAACACTGAAGCTTTCTTT
NA	TRBJ2-2	TRBV18	TRBD1	CASSPLRGPNDGELFF	TGTGCCAGCTCACCCTTGAGGGGGCCCAACGACGGGGAGCTGTTTTTT
NA	TRBJ2-5	TRBV5-1	NA	CASSLAGAGQETQYF	TGCGCCAGCAGCTTGGCCGGGGCAGGCCAAGAGACCCAGTACTTC
NA	TRBJ1-4	TRBV6-6	NA	CASSIFGEGDNEKLFF	TGTGCCAGCAGCATTTTCGGGGAGGGAGATAATGAAAAACTGTTTTTT
NA	TRBJ1-6	TRBV30	NA	CAWRGGSSYNSPLHF	TGTGCCTGGAGGGGGGGCAGCTCCTATAATTCACCCCTCCACTTT
NA	TRBJ1-1	TRBV6-5	NA	CASSLPGKNTEAFF	TGTGCCAGCAGCTTACCCGGGAAGAACACTGAAGCTTTCTTT
NA	TRBJ2-3	TRBV5-1	NA	CASSLGFGDTQYF	TGCGCCAGCAGCTTGGGGTTTGGAGATACGCAGTATTTT
once	TRBJ1-6	TRBV6-5	NA	CASSYGWGEGSPLHF	TGTGCCAGCAGTTACGGGTGGGGGGAAGGATCACCCCTCCACTTT
NA	TRBJ2-7	TRBV6-2/TRBV6-3	NA	CASSYPAEQYF	TGTGCCAGCAGTTACCCAGCCGAGCAGTACTTC
NA	TRBJ2-5	TRBV27	TRBD1	CASSSSGQGTTQYF	TGTGCCAGCAGTTCCTCGGGACAGGGGACGACCCAGTACTTC
NA	TRBJ1-2	TRBV28	NA	CASSSPGEFNGYTF	TGTGCCAGCAGCTCCCCCGGGGAATTCAATGGCTACACCTTC
NA	TRBJ1-2	TRBV5-1	NA	CASSLGPYGYTF	TGCGCCAGCAGCTTGGGCCCCTATGGCTACACCTTC
NA	TRBJ1-1	TRBV28	TRBD1	CASSSDRAEAFF	TGTGCCAGCAGCTCGGACAGGGCGGAAGCTTTCTTT
once	TRBJ1-6	TRBV19	TRBD1	CASSGWPGTGIQTLHF	TGTGCCAGTAGTGGATGGCCCGGGACAGGGATTCAGACCCTCCACTTT
NA	TRBJ1-3	TRBV3-1/TRBV3-2	NA	CASSQPSGNTIYF	TGTGCCAGCAGCCAACCTTCTGGAAACACCATATATTTT
NA	TRBJ2-3	TRBV2	NA	CASSVGSRSTDTQYF	TGTGCCAGCAGTGTGGGCAGCAGAAGCACAGATACGCAGTATTTT
NA	TRBJ1-1	TRBV3-1/TRBV3-2	NA	CASSRPPGRPFF	TGTGCCAGCAGCCGGCCCCCGGGGAGGCCTTTCTTT
NA	TRBJ1-6	TRBV3-1/TRBV3-2	NA	CASSQEGFSPLHF	TGTGCCAGCAGCCAAGAGGGCTTTTCACCCCTCCACTTT
NA	TRBJ2-1	TRBV24-1	TRBD2	CATRGGVPVAVYNEQFF	TGTGCCACCAGGGGGGGGGTACCGGTCGCGGTCTACAATGAGCAGTTCTTC
NA	TRBJ1-1	TRBV7-8	NA	CASQIEGSGTEAFF	TGTGCCAGCCAAATCGAGGGTAGTGGGACTGAAGCTTTCTTT
NA	TRBJ2-5	TRBV19	NA	CASSIVAGKGETQYF	TGTGCCAGTAGTATAGTGGCAGGGAAAGGAGAGACCCAGTACTTC
NA	TRBJ2-7	TRBV3-1/TRBV3-2	NA	CASSQDPRPEQYF	TGTGCCAGCAGCCAAGATCCCCGACCCGAGCAGTACTTC
NA	TRBJ2-3	TRBV10-3	TRBD2	CAISGLAGGSTDTQYF	TGTGCCATCAGTGGACTAGCGGGAGGCAGCACAGATACGCAGTATTTT
NA	TRBJ2-5	TRBV13	NA	CASSPGLPIGTQYF	TGTGCCAGCAGCCCGGGACTCCCAATTGGGACCCAGTACTTC
once	TRBJ2-2	TRBV11-3	TRBD1	CASSLDGQGETTGELFF	TGTGCCAGCAGCTTAGACGGACAGGGGGAGACCACCGGGGAGCTGTTTTTT
NA	TRBJ1-1	TRBV18	NA	CASSPLGDTEAFF	TGTGCCAGCTCACCACTCGGGGACACTGAAGCTTTCTTT
NA	TRBJ2-1	TRBV29-1	NA	CSVVGQVAYNEQFF	TGCAGCGTTGTAGGGCAGGTTGCCTACAATGAGCAGTTCTTC
NA	TRBJ1-5	TRBV3-1/TRBV3-2	TRBD1	CASSPQGQGGGNQPQHF	TGTGCCAGCAGCCCCCAGGGACAGGGGGGTGGCAATCAGCCCCAGCATTTT
NA	TRBJ2-7	TRBV3-1/TRBV3-2	NA	CASSQDWRSSYEQYF	TGTGCCAGCAGCCAAGATTGGCGGAGCTCCTACGAGCAGTACTTC
NA	TRBJ2-2	TRBV9	NA	CASSAGLAVNTGELFF	TGTGCCAGCAGCGCAGGGCTGGCGGTGAACACCGGGGAGCTGTTTTTT
NA	TRBJ2-2	TRBV28	NA	CASSLITGELFF	TGTGCCAGCAGCCTGATCACCGGGGAGCTGTTTTTT
NA	TRBJ1-3	TRBV28	NA	CASTLGGLVRNTIYF	TGTGCCAGCACCTTGGGGGGGCTTGTGAGAAACACCATATATTTT
NA	TRBJ1-5	TRBV7-2	NA	CASSFGGRDNQPQHF	TGTGCCAGCAGCTTTGGGGGGCGCGACAATCAGCCCCAGCATTTT
NA	TRBJ2-7	TRBV5-4	NA	CASSSQGTSYEQYF	TGTGCCAGCAGCTCGCAGGGGACCTCCTACGAGCAGTACTTC
NA	TRBJ1-1	TRBV6-5	TRBD1	CASRVPGQGEAFF	TGTGCCAGCAGAGTTCCGGGACAGGGGGAGGCTTTCTTT
NA	TRBJ2-7	TRBV2	TRBD1	CASRRPGTGSSYEQYF	TGTGCCAGCAGGCGTCCCGGGACAGGGAGCTCCTACGAGCAGTACTTC
once	TRBJ1-2	TRBV29-1	TRBD1	CSVARQGVDTF	TGCAGCGTTGCTCGCCAGGGGGTGGACACCTTC
NA	TRBJ2-7	TRBV4-2	TRBD2	CASSQDPGGIDEQYF	TGTGCCAGCAGCCAAGACCCGGGAGGGATCGACGAGCAGTACTTC
NA	TRBJ2-2	TRBV4-2	TRBD1	CASSQDWRTGVNTGELFF	TGTGCCAGCAGCCAAGATTGGAGGACAGGGGTAAACACCGGGGAGCTGTTTTTT
NA	TRBJ2-1	TRBV4-1	NA	CASSSRSREPYNEQFF	TGCGCCAGCAGCTCCCGCTCCCGGGAACCATACAATGAGCAGTTCTTC